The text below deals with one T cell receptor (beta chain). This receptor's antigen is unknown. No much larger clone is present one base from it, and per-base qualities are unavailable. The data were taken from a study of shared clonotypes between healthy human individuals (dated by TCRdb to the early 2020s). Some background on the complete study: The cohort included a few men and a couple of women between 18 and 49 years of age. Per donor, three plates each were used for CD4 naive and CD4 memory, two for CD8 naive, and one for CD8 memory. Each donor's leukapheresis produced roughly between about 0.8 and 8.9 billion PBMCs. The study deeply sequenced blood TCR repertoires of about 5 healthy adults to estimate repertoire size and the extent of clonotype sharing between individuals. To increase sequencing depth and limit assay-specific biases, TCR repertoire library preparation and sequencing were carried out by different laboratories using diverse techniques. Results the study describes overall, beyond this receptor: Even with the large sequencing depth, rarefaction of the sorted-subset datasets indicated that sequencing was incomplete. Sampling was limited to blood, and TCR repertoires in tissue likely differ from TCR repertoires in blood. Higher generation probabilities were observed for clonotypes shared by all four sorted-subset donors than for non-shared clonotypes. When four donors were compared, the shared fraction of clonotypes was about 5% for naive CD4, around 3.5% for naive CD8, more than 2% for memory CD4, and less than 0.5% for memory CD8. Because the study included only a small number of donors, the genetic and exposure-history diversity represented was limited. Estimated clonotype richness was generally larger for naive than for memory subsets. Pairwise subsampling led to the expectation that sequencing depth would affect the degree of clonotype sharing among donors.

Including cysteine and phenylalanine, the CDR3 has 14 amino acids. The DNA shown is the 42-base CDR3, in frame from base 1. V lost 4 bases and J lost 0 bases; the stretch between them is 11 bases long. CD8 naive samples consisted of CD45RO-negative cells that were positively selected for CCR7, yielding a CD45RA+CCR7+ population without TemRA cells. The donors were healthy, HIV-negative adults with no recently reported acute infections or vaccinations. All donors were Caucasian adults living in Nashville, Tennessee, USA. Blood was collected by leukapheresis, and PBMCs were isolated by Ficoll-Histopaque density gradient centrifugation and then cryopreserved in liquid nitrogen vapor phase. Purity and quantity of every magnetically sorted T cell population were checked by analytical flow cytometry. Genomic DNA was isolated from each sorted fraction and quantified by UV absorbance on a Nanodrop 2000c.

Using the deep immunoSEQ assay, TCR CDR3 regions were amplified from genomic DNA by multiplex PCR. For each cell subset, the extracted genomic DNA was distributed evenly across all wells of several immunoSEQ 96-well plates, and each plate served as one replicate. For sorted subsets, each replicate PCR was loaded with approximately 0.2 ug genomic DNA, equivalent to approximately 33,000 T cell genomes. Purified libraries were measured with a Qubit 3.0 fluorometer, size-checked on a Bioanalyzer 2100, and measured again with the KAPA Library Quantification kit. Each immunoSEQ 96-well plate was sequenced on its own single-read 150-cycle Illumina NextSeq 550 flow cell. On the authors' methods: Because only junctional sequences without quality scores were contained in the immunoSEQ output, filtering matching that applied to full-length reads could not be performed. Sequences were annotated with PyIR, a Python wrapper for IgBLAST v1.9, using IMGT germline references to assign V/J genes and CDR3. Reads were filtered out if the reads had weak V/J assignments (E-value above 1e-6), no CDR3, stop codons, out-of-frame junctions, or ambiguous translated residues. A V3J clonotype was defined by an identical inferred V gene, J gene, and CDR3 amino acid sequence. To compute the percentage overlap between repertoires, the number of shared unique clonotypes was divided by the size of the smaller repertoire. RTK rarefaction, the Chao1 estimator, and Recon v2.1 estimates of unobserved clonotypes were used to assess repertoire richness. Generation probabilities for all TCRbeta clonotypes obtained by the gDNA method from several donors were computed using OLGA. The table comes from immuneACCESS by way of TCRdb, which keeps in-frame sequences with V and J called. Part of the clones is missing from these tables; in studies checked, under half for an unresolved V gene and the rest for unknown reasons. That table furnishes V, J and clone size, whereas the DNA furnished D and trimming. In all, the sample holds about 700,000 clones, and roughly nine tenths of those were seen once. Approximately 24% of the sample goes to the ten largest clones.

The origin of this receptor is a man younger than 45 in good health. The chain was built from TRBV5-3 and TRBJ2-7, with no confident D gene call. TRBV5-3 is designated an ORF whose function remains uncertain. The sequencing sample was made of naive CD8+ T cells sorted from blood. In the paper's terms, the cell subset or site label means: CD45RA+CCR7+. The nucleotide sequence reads TGTGCCAGAAGCCGTAAGAGAAGCTCCTACGAGCAGTACTTC. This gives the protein CARSRKRSSYEQYF.